This T cell receptor (beta chain) was captured in a study of blood T cells in healthy people across ages. Primed by a sample-barcoded 5' primer and a J-beta primer mix, a second PCR proceeded for about 6 to 12 cycles. Each cDNA was tagged by a template-switch adaptor containing 12 random nucleotides. A single record per CDR3 protein comes from TCRdb applying MiXCR to the 5' RACE reads. The table shows about 1.8 million distinct CDR3 sequences, with around 50% occurring only once. Germline V gives CDR1 MNHEY, CDR2 SMNVEV (reference sequence). The CDR3 contains 14 residues. Remarks on this clonotype: Antigen: not known.

Study-wide results and caveats: Long-lived donors had more naive CD4+ cells and higher diversity than aged donors. Observed TCR beta diversity per million T cells went down as age went up. This fall followed a roughly linear course with age.

The sequencing sample was made of blood. The V gene is TRBV27, the J gene TRBJ2-5, with no clear D. The end of the DNA fits TRBJ2-1 better, so the J call may be wrong. The source of this sequence is a woman between 40 and 55 years old in good health. CDR3 region: CASSPSAYQETQFF. In DNA, the CDR3 is TGTGCCAGCTCCCCGTCGGCGTACCAAGAGACCCAGTTCTTC.